What follows are 20 T cell receptor beta chains derived from one specimen sequenced in a study of T cells expressing NK-cell markers. TCRdb re-called the 5' RACE reads; one entry per CDR3 protein, DNA not given. The sample totals 30,000 or so distinct CDR3 sequences. The specimen was blood T cells: a sorted CD56 or NKG2C T cell subset, CD4+ or CD8+ T cells, or bulk PBMC T cells (not recorded which). The receptors come from a woman between 18 and 70 years old in good health.

The CDR3 sequence is CASSDSSQGASGELFF. The chain combines TRBV6-4 with TRBJ2-2; with no DNA, the TCRdb D assignment of TRBD1 cannot be verified. This CDR3 spans 16 amino acids. Germline V lookup: CDR1 MRHNA, CDR2 SNTAGT.

This chain connects TRBV5-1 to TRBJ1-1; TCRdb picks TRBD1, but there is no DNA to check that call. CDR3 length: 16 residues. Germline loops: CDR1 SGHRS, CDR2 YFSETQ. CDR3 amino acids: CASSLRQGILNTEAFF.

The chain links TRBV20-1 to TRBJ1-6. Germline CDR1 and CDR2: DFQATT and SNEGSKA (reference sequence). The CDR3 totals 16 residues. CDR3 protein: CSARDLRSSYNSPLHF.

The gene calls are TRBV19 and TRBJ2-1; no DNA is available, so the TRBD1 call from TCRdb remains unchecked. Germline lookup yields CDR1 LNHDA and CDR2 SQIVND (reference sequence). The CDR3 consists of 13 residues. The CDR3 spells CASNPGQDNEQFF. Filled out from reference TRBV19 and TRBJ2-1, the complete variable domain reads DGGITQSPKYLFRKEGQNVTLSCEQNLNHDAMYWYRQDPGQGLRLIYYSQIVNDFQKGDIAEGYSVSREKKESFPLTVTSAQKNPTAFYLCASNPGQDNEQFFGPGTRLTVL.

The chain carries TRBV28 and TRBJ2-3; there is no DNA to check the TCRdb D call of TRBD2. Germline CDR1 and CDR2: MDHEN and SYDVKM. The CDR3 covers 15 residues. The CDR3 loop reads CASSVAGGKTDTQYF.

J is TRBJ1-3 and V is TRBV4-2. Germline V gene data show CDR1 as LGHNA and CDR2 as YNFKEQ. The CDR3 consists of 17 residues. The CDR3 reads CASLGGREGSSGNTIYF.

V usage is TRBV29-1 and J usage is TRBJ1-1; there is no DNA to check the TCRdb D call of TRBD1. The CDR3 is 14 residues long. Germline CDR1 is SQVTM and CDR2 is ANQGSEA. The chain's CDR3 is CSVDRDSENTEAFF.

The rearrangement joins TRBV20-1 to TRBJ1-4; TCRdb proposes TRBD1, but this gene call is untestable without DNA. The CDR3 covers 16 residues. CDR1 and CDR2 (germline): DFQATT, SNEGSKA (reference sequence). This CDR3 is CSASYLGTGYSRKLFF.

This chain joins TRBV10-3 and TRBJ2-1; TCRdb selects TRBD1, and the lack of DNA leaves this call unchecked. The CDR3 length is 11 residues. Germline V CDR1 and CDR2: ENHRY, SYGVKD. The chain's CDR3 is CAIVLGGIPFF.

The chain recombines TRBV7-4 with TRBJ2-7; checking the TCRdb D call of TRBD2 is not possible without DNA. The CDR3 has 14 residues. Germline CDR1 is SGHVT and CDR2 is SQSDAQ. CDR3 sequence reads: CASSLDYLSYEQYF.

The chain joins TRBV7-9 to TRBJ2-1; TCRdb indicates TRBD2, and absent DNA this call remains unverified. This CDR3 is 15 amino acids long. Germline lookup yields CDR1 SEHNR and CDR2 FQNEAQ (reference sequence). This CDR3 reads CASSLGLAGDNEQFF. Full variable domain (missing parts from reference TRBV7-9 and TRBJ2-1): DTGVSQNPRHKITKRGQNVTFRCDPISEHNRLYWYRQTLGQGPEFLTYFQNEAQLEKSRLLSDRFSAERPKGSFSTLEIQRTEQGDSAMYLCASSLGLAGDNEQFFGPGTRLTVL.

The CDR3 reads CASSSNRGPGGYTF. This chain connects TRBV12-3 or TRBV12-4 to TRBJ1-2; as DNA is missing, the TRBD1 call by TCRdb cannot be tested. The CDR3 is made up of 14 amino acids.

The chain recombines TRBV7-9 with TRBJ2-7; with no DNA, the TCRdb D assignment of TRBD2 cannot be verified. Germline-derived CDR1 and CDR2 are SEHNR and FQNEAQ (reference sequence). This CDR3 contains 16 residues. The chain's CDR3 is CASSLAGGHDSYEQYF. The full variable domain, its missing parts supplied by reference TRBV7-9 and TRBJ2-7, is DTGVSQNPRHKITKRGQNVTFRCDPISEHNRLYWYRQTLGQGPEFLTYFQNEAQLEKSRLLSDRFSAERPKGSFSTLEIQRTEQGDSAMYLCASSLAGGHDSYEQYFGPGTRLTVT.

The chain combines TRBV3-1 with TRBJ2-1; TCRdb gives TRBD2 as the D gene, but with no DNA this cannot be confirmed. Germline V gene lookup returns CDR1 LGHDT and CDR2 YNNKEL (reference sequence). There are 16 residues in the CDR3. The CDR3 here is CASSPVGTFPDNEQFF.

The gene calls are TRBV12-3 or TRBV12-4 and TRBJ2-5; TCRdb selects TRBD2, and the lack of DNA leaves this call unchecked. The CDR3 loop spans 15 amino acids. The CDR3 reads CASSYRTADQETQYF.

The chain employs TRBV6-5 and TRBJ2-2; TCRdb calls TRBD2, which cannot be checked without DNA. Germline CDR1 is MNHEY and CDR2 is SVGAGI. The CDR3 totals 15 residues. The CDR3 spells CASSSRAAVTGELFF.

The V call is TRBV12-3 or TRBV12-4, the J call TRBJ1-4; TCRdb's D call of TRBD1 is untestable without DNA. The CDR3 loop spans 13 amino acids. This chain's CDR3 is CASSLRGNEKLFF.

J is TRBJ1-1 and V is TRBV12-3 or TRBV12-4; the TCRdb D gene call, TRBD1, has no DNA to confirm it. The CDR3 consists of 12 residues. CDR3 region: CASSLGVGEAFF.

V and J are TRBV10-2 and TRBJ1-2. From germline, CDR1 is WSHSY and CDR2 SAAADI. This CDR3 comprises 16 residues. CDR3 loop: CASSDSRQGIGYGYTF.

The chain has TRBV12-3 or TRBV12-4 and TRBJ2-4; lacking DNA, the TRBD1 call made by TCRdb goes unchecked. The CDR3 covers 15 residues. The CDR3 loop is CASSPVGAWENIQYF.